Listed below are T cell receptor beta chains from one sample, sequenced in a study of blood T cell repertoires in COVID-19. Data came from immunoSEQ multiplex PCR; TCRdb stores just in-frame clones and leaves some out. Among some 200,000 clones listed, 75% to 85% were seen once. Sequenced sample: peripheral blood. The receptors come from a man between 50 and 59 years old with active or convalescent COVID-19. Each CDR3 is given with its conserved first and last residue. D genes are given only for firm matches. Not every row has a clone size; where given, it reads once, few, many or a size class.

j_gene	v_gene	abundance	d_gene	CDR3nt	CDR3aa
TRBJ2-1	TRBV6-5	once	TRBD2	TGTGCCAGCAGTTACTCCCTAGCGGGCCACTACAATGAGCAGTTCTTC	CASSYSLAGHYNEQFF
TRBJ2-3	TRBV5-6	few	TRBD2	TGTGCCAGCAGCTCTAGCGGGGGGGCTAGAGATACGCAGTATTTT	CASSSSGGARDTQYF
TRBJ1-5	TRBV5-5	.	.	TGTGCCAGCAGCTTGAGCCAGGGCCTGGATCAGCCCCAGCATTTT	CASSLSQGLDQPQHF
TRBJ2-1	TRBV5-6	.	TRBD2	TGTGCCAGCAGCTTCGGAACGGGGGGGCCGAATGAGCAGTTCTTC	CASSFGTGGPNEQFF
TRBJ2-3	TRBV7-2	.	.	TGTGCCAGCAGCTTAGAACTTAGAGGGGATACGCAGTATTTT	CASSLELRGDTQYF
TRBJ2-3	TRBV29-1	.	TRBD2	TGCAGCGTTGAAGATCGTGGTCTAGCGGGAGCCACCGTAACAGATACGCAGTATTTT	CSVEDRGLAGATVTDTQYF
TRBJ1-2	TRBV18	.	TRBD1	TGTGCCAGCTCCCCGGCGGGACAGTCGGTCTATGGCTACACCTTC	CASSPAGQSVYGYTF
TRBJ2-7	TRBV28	.	TRBD2	TGTGCCAGCAGTTTATCCACTAGCGGGGTTACCTACGAGCAGTACTTC	CASSLSTSGVTYEQYF
TRBJ2-1	TRBV7-2	.	TRBD2	TGTGCCAGCAGCTTAGCGGTTAGCGGGAGTTCCCAATCATTCTTC	CASSLAVSGSSQSFF
TRBJ2-2	TRBV4-3	.	.	TGCGCCAGCAGCCAAGGGCTGGGAGCAAACACCGGGGAGCTGTTTTTT	CASSQGLGANTGELFF
TRBJ2-1	TRBV6-6	.	.	TGTGCCAGCAGTTACTTAGGGGATGAGCAGTTCTTC	CASSYLGDEQFF
TRBJ1-2	TRBV15	.	.	TGTGCCACCAGCAGAGAAACATACCGGGGGATGTGGGATGGCTACACCTTC	CATSRETYRGMWDGYTF
TRBJ2-2	TRBV2	.	TRBD2	TGTGCCAGCAGTGGGGCGACTAGCGGGAGGAATAGAGGGACCGGGGAGCTGTTTTTT	CASSGATSGRNRGTGELFF
TRBJ1-5	TRBV7-2	.	.	TGTGCCAGCAGCTTAGTTCCACTCGGCGGGCCCCAGCATTTT	CASSLVPLGGPQHF
TRBJ1-4	TRBV5-5	.	TRBD1	TGTGCCAGCAGCCCGACAGGGGTGGGTGAAAAACTGTTTTTT	CASSPTGVGEKLFF
TRBJ2-2	TRBV5-6	.	.	TGTGCCAGCAGCTTGGGGGGCACGACCGGGGAGCTGTTTTTT	CASSLGGTTGELFF
TRBJ1-4	TRBV5-1	.	TRBD1	TGCGCCAGCAGCTTGGAGGCAGGGGGCGCGGGTGAAAAACTGTTTTTT	CASSLEAGGAGEKLFF
TRBJ1-2	TRBV7-3	once	TRBD1	TGTGCCAGCAGCCCGAGGGACAGCAGGGACTATGGCTACACCTTC	CASSPRDSRDYGYTF
TRBJ1-5	TRBV28	few	.	TGTGCCCTGGGGCAGTTTAGAAATCAGCCCCAGCATTTT	CALGQFRNQPQHF
TRBJ2-3	TRBV5-1	.	.	TGCGCCAGCAGCTTTTACAGTCCTAGCACAGATACGCAGTATTTT	CASSFYSPSTDTQYF
TRBJ1-5	TRBV18	.	.	TGTGCCAGCTCACCATGGGGGGGGACCTATAGCAATCAGCCCCAGCATTTT	CASSPWGGTYSNQPQHF
TRBJ1-6	TRBV7-6	.	.	TGTGCCAGCAGCTTAGAGGTACAGAATAATTCACCCCTCCACTTT	CASSLEVQNNSPLHF
TRBJ1-1	TRBV18	.	TRBD1	TGTGCCAGCTCAGCGACCGGGACAGGGGATGTAACTGAAGCTTTCTTT	CASSATGTGDVTEAFF
TRBJ2-2	TRBV5-5	.	.	TGTGCCAGCAGCTCCAGGGGTTTCACCGGGGAGCTGTTTTTT	CASSSRGFTGELFF
TRBJ1-1	TRBV15	.	.	TGTGCCACCAGCAGAGATGACAGGCTTGGGGTTATGGGCACTGAAGCTTTCTTT	CATSRDDRLGVMGTEAFF
TRBJ2-1	TRBV4-3	few	.	TGCGCCAGCAGCCAAGGTCGAAAAGGCAGGGAGGTAGGGTCCTACAATGAGCAGTTCTTC	CASSQGRKGREVGSYNEQFF
TRBJ1-1	TRBV7-3	.	.	TGTGCCAGCAGCTTAGAGAGGGAGGGTGAAGCTTTCTTT	CASSLEREGEAFF
TRBJ2-7	TRBV9	few	TRBD1	TGTGCCAGCAGCCCGCAGCTGACAGGGAAGTACGAGCAGTACTTC	CASSPQLTGKYEQYF
TRBJ1-1	TRBV5-1	few	.	TGCGCCAGCAGCGCTGGACAGTACGGAGCTTTCTTT	CASSAGQYGAFF
TRBJ2-3	TRBV7-6	.	.	TGTGCCAGCAGCCAAGGTATTGGGGAGCCCACAGATACGCAGTATTTT	CASSQGIGEPTDTQYF
TRBJ2-2	TRBV7-2	.	TRBD2	TGTGCCAGCAGCCACTCGACTAGCGGGGGACTGACCGGGGAGCTGTTTTTT	CASSHSTSGGLTGELFF
TRBJ1-5	TRBV28	.	.	TGTGCCAGCAGTTTCGGGGGGGCGGATCAGCCCCAGCATTTT	CASSFGGADQPQHF
TRBJ1-5	TRBV19	few	.	TGTGCCAGTAGTATAGATTTGGGACACGGAAATCAGCCCCAGCATTTT	CASSIDLGHGNQPQHF
TRBJ1-5	TRBV10-3	.	.	TGTGCCATCACCAAGACAGTCTATAGCAATCAGCCCCAGCATTTT	CAITKTVYSNQPQHF
TRBJ2-2	TRBV7-2	few	TRBD1	TGTGCCAGCAGCGACATGACAGGGTACGGGGAGCTGTTTTTT	CASSDMTGYGELFF
TRBJ2-7	TRBV5-1	few	.	TGCGCCAGCAGCTTGGGGGGCGCCTCCTACGAGCAGTACTTC	CASSLGGASYEQYF
TRBJ1-2	TRBV27	.	TRBD1	TGTGCCAGCAGTTCCCAGGGGGCCCTTGGTCGCTATGGCTACACCTTC	CASSSQGALGRYGYTF
TRBJ1-5	TRBV19	.	.	TGTGCCAGTAGTATTATCCGTCAGCCCCAGCATTTT	CASSIIRQPQHF
TRBJ2-7	TRBV18	once	TRBD1	TGTGCCAGCTCACAAACTACAGGGGTGAGCGAGCAGTACTTC	CASSQTTGVSEQYF
TRBJ2-1	TRBV5-4	.	TRBD2	TGTGCCAGCAGCTCGCCGGGAGGAGGGGTCTCCTACAATGAGCAGTTCTTC	CASSSPGGGVSYNEQFF
TRBJ2-4	TRBV19	few	.	TGTGCCAGTAGTATATCCCGGGTGACCAAAAACATTCAGTACTTC	CASSISRVTKNIQYF